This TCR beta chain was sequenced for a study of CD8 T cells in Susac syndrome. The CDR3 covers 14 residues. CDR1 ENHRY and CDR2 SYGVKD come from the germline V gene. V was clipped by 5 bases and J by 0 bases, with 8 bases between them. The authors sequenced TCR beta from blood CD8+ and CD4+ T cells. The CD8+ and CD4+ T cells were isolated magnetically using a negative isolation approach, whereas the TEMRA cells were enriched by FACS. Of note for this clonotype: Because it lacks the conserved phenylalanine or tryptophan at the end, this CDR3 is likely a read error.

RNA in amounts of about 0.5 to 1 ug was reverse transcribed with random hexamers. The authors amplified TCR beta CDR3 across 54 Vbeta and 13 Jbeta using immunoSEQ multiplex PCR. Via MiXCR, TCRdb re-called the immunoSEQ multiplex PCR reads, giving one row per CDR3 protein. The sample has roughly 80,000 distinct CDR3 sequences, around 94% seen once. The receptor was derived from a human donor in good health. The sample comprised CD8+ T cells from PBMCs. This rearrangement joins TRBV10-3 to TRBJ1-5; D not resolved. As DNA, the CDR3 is TGTGCCATCAGTCCCGGGCTTAGCAATCAGCCCCAGCATTCT. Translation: CAISPGLSNQPQHS.